This is a list of T cell receptor beta chains from one sample in a study of blood T cell repertoires in COVID-19. Using immunoSEQ multiplex PCR, the repertoire was profiled, and TCRdb retains in-frame clones only, with some absent. The sample consists of 90,000 or so clones, around nine tenths of them appearing once. Input material: peripheral blood. These receptors were obtained from a man aged 55 to 70 with COVID-19, enrolled during active disease. The CDR3 runs from the conserved cysteine through the conserved F or W.

TRBJ2-7,TRBV25-1,CASRDRVDYEQYF
TRBJ1-2,TRBV5-1,CASSQRQDGYTF
TRBJ1-2,TRBV5-1,CASSLAGTGADGYTF
TRBJ1-2,TRBV24-1,CATSEEYNYGYTF
TRBJ2-7,TRBV4-1,CASSLQTRYEQYF
TRBJ2-5,TRBV25-1,CASSEWGTGEGETQYF
TRBJ2-7,TRBV11-3,CASSLKREGYEQYF
TRBJ2-1,TRBV5-4,CASSPGLAPSEQFF
TRBJ1-2,TRBV28,CASSFPDGYTF
TRBJ1-1,TRBV19,CASSSPGDRVNTEAFF
TRBJ1-6,TRBV3-1/TRBV3-2,CASSQVTGGNSPLHF
TRBJ1-4,TRBV9,CASSPSGGNNEKLFF
TRBJ1-5,TRBV19,CASSIPGDRNQPQHF
TRBJ2-7,TRBV7-8,CASSYRTSGSNEQYF
TRBJ1-5,TRBV30,CAWGQGNQPQHF
TRBJ1-3,TRBV5-1,CASSQQGDGNTIYF
TRBJ2-7,TRBV6-5,CASSSAGLAGAYEQYF
TRBJ2-3,TRBV7-3,CASSSGTSGLTDTQYF
TRBJ1-5,TRBV18,CASSPQQGLAQPQHF
TRBJ2-7,TRBV28,CASSPGQTYEQYF
TRBJ2-7,TRBV7-8,CASSIGQGAGEQYF
TRBJ2-4,TRBV5-1,CASSLFDTSGENIQYF
TRBJ2-2,TRBV2,CASNSGANTGELFF
TRBJ1-3,TRBV18,CASSPNTGDGGNTIYF
TRBJ1-5,TRBV18,CASSPSGGSNQPQHF
TRBJ1-5,TRBV27,CASRTPDVERRQPQHF
TRBJ2-3,TRBV6-5,CASRWRQSTDTQYF
TRBJ1-5,TRBV19,CASSGDSYSNQPQHF
TRBJ2-4,TRBV9,CASSVGGDPKNIQYF
TRBJ2-6,TRBV6-5,CASSSGGPSGANVLTF
TRBJ1-1,TRBV19,CASSHPGTDEAFF
TRBJ2-2,TRBV5-1,CASSPRLGTGELFF
TRBJ2-3,TRBV10-3,CAIKAGTSGTILADTQYF
TRBJ2-3,TRBV18,CASSPPSGGPTDTQYF
TRBJ1-2,TRBV25-1,CASSEVGRDSYGYTF
TRBJ2-1,TRBV7-2,CASSPPSGHAYNEQFF
TRBJ2-2,TRBV12-2,CASRPRGGPNTGELFF
TRBJ1-2,TRBV10-3,CAISESRTGDGYTF
TRBJ2-7,TRBV7-6,CASSLGQVYEQYF
TRBJ1-1,TRBV5-4,CVHRGMNTEAFF
TRBJ2-3,TRBV27,CASSSPLAGADTQYF
TRBJ2-7,TRBV5-1,CASSLLQDPLEQYF
TRBJ1-2,TRBV6-1,CASSEFGGPDYGYTF
TRBJ2-3,TRBV7-3,CASSPKTGVGSDTQYF
TRBJ2-1,TRBV7-2,CASSLVRLAVYNEQFF
TRBJ2-5,TRBV11-2,CASSWTNQETQYF
TRBJ2-1,TRBV6-5,CAGRGLVLGEQFF
TRBJ2-1,TRBV19,CASSPEVADSTYNEQFF
TRBJ1-2,TRBV4-3,CASSQEAGILNYGYTF
TRBJ1-4,TRBV10-3,CAISERQGGQDEKLFF
TRBJ1-5,TRBV6-1,CASSENRASNQPQHF
TRBJ1-1,TRBV10-3,CAISPALQGNTEAFF
TRBJ1-2,TRBV7-9,CASSLETRGGYTF
TRBJ1-4,TRBV3-1/TRBV3-2,CASSQDRAREKLFF
TRBJ1-1,TRBV9,CASSPSGDTEAFF
TRBJ2-1,TRBV6-2/TRBV6-3,CASSYRIATPYNEQFF
TRBJ2-7,TRBV4-1,CASSQDTAGGSYEQYF